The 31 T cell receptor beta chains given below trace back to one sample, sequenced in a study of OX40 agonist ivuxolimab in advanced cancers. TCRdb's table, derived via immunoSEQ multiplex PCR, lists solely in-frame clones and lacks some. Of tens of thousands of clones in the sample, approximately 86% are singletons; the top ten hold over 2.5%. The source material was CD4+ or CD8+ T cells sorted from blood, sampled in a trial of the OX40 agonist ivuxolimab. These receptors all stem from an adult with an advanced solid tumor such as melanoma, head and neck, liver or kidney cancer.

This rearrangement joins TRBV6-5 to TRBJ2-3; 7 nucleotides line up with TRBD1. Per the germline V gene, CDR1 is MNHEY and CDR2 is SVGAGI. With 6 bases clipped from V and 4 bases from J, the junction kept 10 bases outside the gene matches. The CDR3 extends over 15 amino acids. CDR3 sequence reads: CASRQGQLGSDTQYF. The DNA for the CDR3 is TGTGCCAGCAGACAGGGGCAGTTGGGGTCAGATACGCAGTATTTT.

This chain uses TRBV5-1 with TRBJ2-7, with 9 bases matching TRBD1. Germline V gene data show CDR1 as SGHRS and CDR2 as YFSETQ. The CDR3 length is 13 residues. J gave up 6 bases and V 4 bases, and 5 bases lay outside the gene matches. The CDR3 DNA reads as TGCGCCAGCAGCGGGGGACAGGGATCCGAGCAGTACTTC. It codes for CASSGGQGSEQYF.

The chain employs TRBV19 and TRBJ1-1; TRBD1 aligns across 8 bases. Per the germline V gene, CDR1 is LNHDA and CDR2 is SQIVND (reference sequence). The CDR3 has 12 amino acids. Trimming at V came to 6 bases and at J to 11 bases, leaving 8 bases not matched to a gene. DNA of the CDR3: TGTGCCAGTAGCCCTGACAGGGGTCTGGCTTTCTTT. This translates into CASSPDRGLAFF. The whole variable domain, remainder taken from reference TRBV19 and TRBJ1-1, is DGGITQSPKYLFRKEGQNVTLSCEQNLNHDAMYWYRQDPGQGLRLIYYSQIVNDFQKGDIAEGYSVSREKKESFPLTVTSAQKNPTAFYLCASSPDRGLAFFGQGTRLTVV.

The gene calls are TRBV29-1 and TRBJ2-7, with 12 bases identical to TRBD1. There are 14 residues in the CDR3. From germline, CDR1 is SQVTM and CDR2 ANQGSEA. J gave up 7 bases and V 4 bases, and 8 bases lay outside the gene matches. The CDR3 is CSVAPGTGGEEQYF. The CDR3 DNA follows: TGCAGCGTTGCCCCCGGGACAGGGGGCGAGGAGCAGTACTTC.

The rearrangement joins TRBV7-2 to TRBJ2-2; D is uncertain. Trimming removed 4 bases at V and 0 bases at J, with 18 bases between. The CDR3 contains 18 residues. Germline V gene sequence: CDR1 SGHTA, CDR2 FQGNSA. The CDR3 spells CASSSRPPGPTNTGELFF. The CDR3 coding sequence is TGTGCCAGCAGCTCTAGGCCGCCCGGCCCAACGAACACCGGGGAGCTGTTTTTT.

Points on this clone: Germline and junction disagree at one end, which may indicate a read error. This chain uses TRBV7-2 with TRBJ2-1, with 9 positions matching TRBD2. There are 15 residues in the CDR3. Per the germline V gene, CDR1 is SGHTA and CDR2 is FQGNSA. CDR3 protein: CASTLQLAGRPEQFF. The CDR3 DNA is TGTGCCAGCACCTTACAGCTAGCGGGACGGCCTGAGCAGTTCTTC. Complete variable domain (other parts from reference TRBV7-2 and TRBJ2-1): GAGVSQSPSNKVTEKGKDVELRCDPISGHTALYWYRQSLGQGLEFLIYFQGNSAPDKSGLPSDRFSAERTGGSVSTLTIQRTQQEDSAVYLCASTLQLAGRPEQFFGPGTRLTVL.

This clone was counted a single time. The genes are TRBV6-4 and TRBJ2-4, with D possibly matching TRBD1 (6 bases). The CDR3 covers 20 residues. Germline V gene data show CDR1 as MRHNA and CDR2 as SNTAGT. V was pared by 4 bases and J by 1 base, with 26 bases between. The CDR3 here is CASSVLYGRGFIWAKNIQYF. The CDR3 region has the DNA TGTGCCAGCAGTGTTCTTTACGGCAGGGGTTTCATCTGGGCCAAAAACATTCAGTACTTC.

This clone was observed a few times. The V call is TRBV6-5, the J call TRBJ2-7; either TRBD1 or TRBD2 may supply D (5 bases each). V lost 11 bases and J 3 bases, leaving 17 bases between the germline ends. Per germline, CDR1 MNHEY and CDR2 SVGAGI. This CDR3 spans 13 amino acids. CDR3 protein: CAGGRAGNYEQYF. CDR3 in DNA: TGTGCCGGGGGTCGGGCAGGAAACTACGAGCAGTACTTC.

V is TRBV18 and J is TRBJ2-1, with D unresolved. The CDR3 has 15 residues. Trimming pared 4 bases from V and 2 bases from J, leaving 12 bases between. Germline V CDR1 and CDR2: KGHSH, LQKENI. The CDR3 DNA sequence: TGTGCCAGCTCACGCCCTGGCTATACCTACAATGAGCAGTTCTTC. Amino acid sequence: CASSRPGYTYNEQFF.

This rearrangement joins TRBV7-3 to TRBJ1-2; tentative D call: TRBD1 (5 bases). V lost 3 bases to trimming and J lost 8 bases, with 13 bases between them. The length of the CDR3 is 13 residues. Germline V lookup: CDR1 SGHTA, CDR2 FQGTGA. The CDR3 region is CASSLQGEEGYTF. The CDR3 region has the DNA TGTGCCAGCAGCTTGCAGGGTGAGGAGGGCTACACCTTC.

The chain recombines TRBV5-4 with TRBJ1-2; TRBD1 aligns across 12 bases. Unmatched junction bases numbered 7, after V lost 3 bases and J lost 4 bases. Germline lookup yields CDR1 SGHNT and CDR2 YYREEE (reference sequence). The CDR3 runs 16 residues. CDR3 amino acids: CASSSGDRGRIYGYTF. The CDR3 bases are TGTGCCAGCAGCTCGGGGGACAGGGGGCGCATCTATGGCTACACCTTC.

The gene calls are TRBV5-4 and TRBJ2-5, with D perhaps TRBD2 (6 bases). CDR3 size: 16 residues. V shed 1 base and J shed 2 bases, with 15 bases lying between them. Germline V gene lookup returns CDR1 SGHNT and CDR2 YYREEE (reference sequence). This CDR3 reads CASSLPGGTLQETQYF. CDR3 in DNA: TGTGCCAGCAGCTTGCCGGGCGGGACTTTACAAGAGACCCAGTACTTC.

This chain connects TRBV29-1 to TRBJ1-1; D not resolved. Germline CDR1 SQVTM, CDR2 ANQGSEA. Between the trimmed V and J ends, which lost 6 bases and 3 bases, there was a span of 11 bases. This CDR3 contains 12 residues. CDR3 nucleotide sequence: TGCAGCGTCGCGGGGAGGGACACTGAAGCTTTCTTT. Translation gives CSVAGRDTEAFF.

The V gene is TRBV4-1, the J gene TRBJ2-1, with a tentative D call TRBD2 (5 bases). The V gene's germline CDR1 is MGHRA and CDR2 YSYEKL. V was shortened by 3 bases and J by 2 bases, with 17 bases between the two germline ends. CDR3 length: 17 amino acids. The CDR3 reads CASSQSPGESTYNEQFF. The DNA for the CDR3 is TGCGCCAGCAGCCAGAGCCCCGGGGAGAGCACCTACAATGAGCAGTTCTTC.

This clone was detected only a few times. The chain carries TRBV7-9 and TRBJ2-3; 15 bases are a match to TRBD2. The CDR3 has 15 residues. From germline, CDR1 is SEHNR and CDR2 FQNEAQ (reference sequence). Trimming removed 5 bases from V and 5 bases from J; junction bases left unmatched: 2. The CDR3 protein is CASSKGLAGGDTQYF. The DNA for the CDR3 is TGTGCCAGCAGCAAGGGACTAGCGGGAGGAGATACGCAGTATTTT.

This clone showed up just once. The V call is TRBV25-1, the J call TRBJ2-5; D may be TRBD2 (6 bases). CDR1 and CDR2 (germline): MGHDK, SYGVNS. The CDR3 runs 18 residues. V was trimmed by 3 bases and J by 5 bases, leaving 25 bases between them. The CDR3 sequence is CASSDRPGAGSRWETQYF. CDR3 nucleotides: TGTGCCAGCAGTGACCGGCCAGGTGCGGGATCAAGGTGGGAGACCCAGTACTTC. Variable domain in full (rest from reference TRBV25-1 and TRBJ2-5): EADIYQTPRYLVIGTGKKITLECSQTMGHDKMYWYQQDPGMELHLIHYSYGVNSTEKGDLSSESTVSRIRTEHFPLTLESARPSHTSQYLCASSDRPGAGSRWETQYFGPGTRLLVL.

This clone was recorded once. This CDR3 is CASSNQRGGISDTQYF. As DNA, the CDR3 is TGTGCCAGCAGCAATCAGCGGGGGGGCATTTCAGATACGCAGTATTTT. This chain links TRBV9 with TRBJ2-3, with 10 nucleotides matching TRBD2. The junction had 9 bases not matched to a gene; V was cut back by 4 bases and J by 4 bases. Germline-derived CDR1 and CDR2 are SGDLS and YYNGEE. The CDR3 is 16 residues long. The full variable domain, rest sourced from reference TRBV9 and TRBJ2-3, is DSGVTQTPKHLITATGQRVTLRCSPRSGDLSVYWYQQSLDQGLQFLIQYYNGEERAKGNILERFSAQQFPDLHSELNLSSLELGDSALYFCASSNQRGGISDTQYFGPGTRLTVL.

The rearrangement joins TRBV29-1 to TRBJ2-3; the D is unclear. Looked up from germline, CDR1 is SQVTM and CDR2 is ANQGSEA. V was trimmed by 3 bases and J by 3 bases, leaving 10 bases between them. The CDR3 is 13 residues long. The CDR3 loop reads CSVEPIQTDTQYF. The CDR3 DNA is TGCAGCGTTGAGCCCATCCAGACAGATACGCAGTATTTT.

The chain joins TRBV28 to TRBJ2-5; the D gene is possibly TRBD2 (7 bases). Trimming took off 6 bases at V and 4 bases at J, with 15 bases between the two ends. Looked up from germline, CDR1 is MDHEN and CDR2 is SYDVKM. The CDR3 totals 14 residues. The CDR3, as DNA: TGTGCCAGCAGCGGGGGGCAAGGGATAGAGACCCAGTACTTC. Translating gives CASSGGQGIETQYF.

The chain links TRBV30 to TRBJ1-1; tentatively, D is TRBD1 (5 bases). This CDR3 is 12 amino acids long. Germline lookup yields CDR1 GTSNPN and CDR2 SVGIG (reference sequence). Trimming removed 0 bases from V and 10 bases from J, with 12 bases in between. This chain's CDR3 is CAWSVRAGAAFF. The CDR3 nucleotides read TGTGCCTGGAGTGTACGGGCCGGGGCAGCTTTCTTT.

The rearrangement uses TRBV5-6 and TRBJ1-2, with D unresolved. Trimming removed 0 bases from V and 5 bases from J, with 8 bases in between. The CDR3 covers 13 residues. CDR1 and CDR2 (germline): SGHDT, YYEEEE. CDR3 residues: CASSLGLLYGYTF. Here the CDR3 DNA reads TGTGCCAGCAGCTTGGGTCTCCTATATGGCTACACCTTC. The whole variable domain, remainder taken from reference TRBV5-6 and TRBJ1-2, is DAGVTQSPTHLIKTRGQQVTLRCSPKSGHDTVSWYQQALGQGPQFIFQYYEEEERQRGNFPDRFSGHQFPNYSSELNVNALLLGDSALYLCASSLGLLYGYTFGSGTRLTVV.

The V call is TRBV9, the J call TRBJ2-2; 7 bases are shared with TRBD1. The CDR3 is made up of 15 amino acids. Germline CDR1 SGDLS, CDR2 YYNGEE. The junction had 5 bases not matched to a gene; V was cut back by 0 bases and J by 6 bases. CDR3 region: CASSVAWTGAGELFF. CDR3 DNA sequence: TGTGCCAGCAGCGTAGCTTGGACAGGAGCCGGGGAGCTGTTTTTT.

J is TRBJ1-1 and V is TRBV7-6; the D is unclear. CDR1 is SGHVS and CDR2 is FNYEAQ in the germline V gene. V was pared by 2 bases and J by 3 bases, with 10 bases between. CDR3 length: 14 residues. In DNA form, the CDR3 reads TGTGCCAGCAGCTTAACAACCGGGGACACTGAAGCTTTCTTT. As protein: CASSLTTGDTEAFF.

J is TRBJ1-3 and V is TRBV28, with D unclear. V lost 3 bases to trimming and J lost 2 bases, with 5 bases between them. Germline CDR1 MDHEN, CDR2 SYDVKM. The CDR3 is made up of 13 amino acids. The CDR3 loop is CASSLTPGNTIYF. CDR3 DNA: TGTGCCAGCAGTTTGACACCTGGAAACACCATATATTTT.

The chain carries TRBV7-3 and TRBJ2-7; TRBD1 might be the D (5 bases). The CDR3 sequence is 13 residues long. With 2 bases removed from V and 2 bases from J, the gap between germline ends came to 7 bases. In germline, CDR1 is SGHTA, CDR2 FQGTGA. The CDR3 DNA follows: TGTGCCAGCAGCTTAGACAGAACCTACGAGCAGTACTTC. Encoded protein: CASSLDRTYEQYF.

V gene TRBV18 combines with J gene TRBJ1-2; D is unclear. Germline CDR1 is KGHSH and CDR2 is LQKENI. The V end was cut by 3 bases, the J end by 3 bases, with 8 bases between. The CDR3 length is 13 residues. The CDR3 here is CASSPDEDYGYTF. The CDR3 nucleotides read TGTGCCAGCTCACCGGATGAAGACTATGGCTACACCTTC.

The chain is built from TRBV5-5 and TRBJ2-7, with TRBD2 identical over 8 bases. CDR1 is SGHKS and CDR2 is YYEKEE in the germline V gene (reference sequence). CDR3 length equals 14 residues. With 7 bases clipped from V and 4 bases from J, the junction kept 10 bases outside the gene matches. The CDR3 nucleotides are TGTGCCAGCTACCGAGGGACTAGTCCATACGAGCAGTACTTC. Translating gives CASYRGTSPYEQYF.

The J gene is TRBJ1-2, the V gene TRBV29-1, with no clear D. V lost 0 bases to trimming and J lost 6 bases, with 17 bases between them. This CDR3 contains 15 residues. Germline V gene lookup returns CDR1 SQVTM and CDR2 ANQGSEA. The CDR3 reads CSVEDFFAAVNGYTF. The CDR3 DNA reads TGCAGCGTTGAAGATTTTTTCGCGGCAGTAAATGGCTACACCTTC.

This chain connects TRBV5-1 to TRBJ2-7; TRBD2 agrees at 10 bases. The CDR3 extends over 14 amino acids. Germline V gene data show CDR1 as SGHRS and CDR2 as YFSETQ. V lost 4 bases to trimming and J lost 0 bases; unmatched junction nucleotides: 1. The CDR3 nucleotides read TGCGCCAGCAGCCGGACTAGCGGCTCCTACGAGCAGTACTTC. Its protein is CASSRTSGSYEQYF. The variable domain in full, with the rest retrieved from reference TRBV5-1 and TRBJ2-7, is KAGVTQTPRYLIKTRGQQVTLSCSPISGHRSVSWYQQTPGQGLQFLFEYFSETQRNKGNFPGRFSGRQFSNSRSEMNVSTLELGDSALYLCASSRTSGSYEQYFGPGTRLTVT.

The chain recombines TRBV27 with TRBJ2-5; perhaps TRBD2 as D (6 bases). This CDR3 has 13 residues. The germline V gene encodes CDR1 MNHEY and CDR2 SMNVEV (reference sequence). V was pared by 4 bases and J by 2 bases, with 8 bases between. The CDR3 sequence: CASSWRAQETQYF. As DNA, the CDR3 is TGTGCCAGCAGTTGGAGGGCACAAGAGACCCAGTACTTC.

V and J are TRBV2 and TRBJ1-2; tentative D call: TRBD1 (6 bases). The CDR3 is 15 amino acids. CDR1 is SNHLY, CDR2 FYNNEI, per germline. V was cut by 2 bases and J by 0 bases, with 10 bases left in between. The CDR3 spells CASSEQAGANYGYTF. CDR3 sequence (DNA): TGTGCCAGCAGTGAACAGGCAGGGGCTAACTATGGCTACACCTTC.